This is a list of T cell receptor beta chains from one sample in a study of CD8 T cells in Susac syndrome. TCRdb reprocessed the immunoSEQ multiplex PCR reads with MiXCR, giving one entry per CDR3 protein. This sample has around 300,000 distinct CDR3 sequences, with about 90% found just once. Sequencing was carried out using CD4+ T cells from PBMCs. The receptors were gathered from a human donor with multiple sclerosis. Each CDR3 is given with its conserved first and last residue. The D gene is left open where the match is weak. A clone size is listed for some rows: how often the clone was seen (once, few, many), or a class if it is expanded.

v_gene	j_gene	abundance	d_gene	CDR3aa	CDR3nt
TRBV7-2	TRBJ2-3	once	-	CASSLGGASQTQYF	TGTGCCAGCAGCTTAGGGGGGGCTAGCCAGACGCAGTATTTT
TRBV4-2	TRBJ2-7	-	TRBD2	CASSQGIAGAGEQYF	TGTGCCAGCAGCCAAGGTATAGCGGGGGCTGGGGAGCAGTACTTC
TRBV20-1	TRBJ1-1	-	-	CSATRGYGYTEAFF	TGCAGTGCTACCAGGGGATATGGGTACACTGAAGCTTTCTTT
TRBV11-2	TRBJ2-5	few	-	CASSLVQGQETQYF	TGTGCCAGCAGCTTAGTACAGGGTCAAGAGACCCAGTACTTC
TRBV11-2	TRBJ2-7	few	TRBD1	CASSYGQGYEQYF	TGTGCCAGCAGCTATGGACAGGGTTACGAGCAGTACTTC
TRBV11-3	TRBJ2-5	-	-	CASSLEGISMETQYF	TGTGCCAGCAGCTTAGAGGGGATTTCGATGGAGACCCAGTACTTC
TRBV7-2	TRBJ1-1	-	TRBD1	CASSTRTGATEAFF	TGTGCCAGCAGCACCAGGACAGGCGCCACTGAAGCTTTCTTT
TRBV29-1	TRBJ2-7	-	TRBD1	CSVAWLGQASYEQYF	TGCAGCGTCGCCTGGTTGGGACAGGCCTCCTACGAGCAGTACTTC
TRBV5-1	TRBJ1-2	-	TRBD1	CASSYEQGHYGYTF	TGCGCCAGCAGCTACGAACAGGGGCACTATGGCTACACCTTC
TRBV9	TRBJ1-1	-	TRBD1	CASSGRDRRHEDTEAFF	TGTGCCAGCAGCGGCCGGGACAGGAGGCATGAGGACACTGAAGCTTTCTTT
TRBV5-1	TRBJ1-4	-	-	CASSPWTANEKLFF	TGCGCCAGCAGCCCCTGGACAGCTAATGAAAAACTGTTTTTT
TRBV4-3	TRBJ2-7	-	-	CASSQASGQAYEQYF	TGCGCCAGCAGCCAAGCTTCAGGGCAAGCCTACGAGCAGTACTTC
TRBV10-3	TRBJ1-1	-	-	CAIQRTGSTEAFF	TGTGCCATCCAGCGTACGGGGTCCACTGAAGCTTTCTTT
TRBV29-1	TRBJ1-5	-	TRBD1	CSVWTGNNQPQHF	TGCAGCGTTTGGACAGGGAACAATCAGCCCCAGCATTTT
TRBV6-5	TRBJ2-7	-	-	CASATRVPYEQYF	TGTGCCAGCGCCACAAGGGTTCCCTACGAGCAGTACTTC
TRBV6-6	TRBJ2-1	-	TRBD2	CASSRRREGSYNEQFF	TGTGCCAGCAGCCGCCGGCGGGAGGGCTCCTACAATGAGCAGTTCTTC
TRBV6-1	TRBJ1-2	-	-	CASSAADSGRGYTF	TGTGCCAGCAGTGCGGCGGACAGTGGGAGAGGCTACACCTTC
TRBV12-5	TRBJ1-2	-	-	CASGLGLAVDYGYTF	TGTGCTAGTGGTTTGGGGCTTGCGGTAGACTATGGCTACACCTTC
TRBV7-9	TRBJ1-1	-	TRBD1	CASSRDRSGATEAFF	TGTGCCAGCAGCAGGGACAGGTCAGGGGCCACTGAAGCTTTCTTT
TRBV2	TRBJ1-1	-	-	CASTLDTGRTEAFF	TGTGCCAGCACCCTGGACACAGGGCGGACTGAAGCTTTCTTT
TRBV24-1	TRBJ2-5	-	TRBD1	CATSDPTGGGETQYF	TGTGCCACCAGTGACCCAACAGGGGGCGGGGAGACCCAGTACTTC
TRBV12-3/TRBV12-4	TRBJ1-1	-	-	CASSLIGVQTEAFF	TGTGCCAGCAGTTTAATCGGGGTGCAGACTGAAGCTTTCTTT
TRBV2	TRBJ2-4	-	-	CASTRVVGAKNIQYF	TGTGCCAGCACCAGGGTTGTAGGGGCCAAAAACATTCAGTACTTC
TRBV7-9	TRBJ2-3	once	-	CASGVVTDTQYF	TGTGCCAGCGGGGTCGTCACAGATACGCAGTATTTT
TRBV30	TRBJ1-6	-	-	CAWKEGLYNSPLHF	TGTGCCTGGAAGGAGGGCCTCTATAATTCACCCCTCCACTTT
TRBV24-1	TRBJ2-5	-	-	CASSGAGEKTQYF	TGTGCCTCCTCGGGAGCGGGTGAGAAGACCCAGTACTTC